This T cell receptor (beta chain) was recovered during a study of cytomegalovirus exposure and HLA in healthy donors. This clone was observed once. PCR used 60 Vbeta primers and 13 Jbeta primers. Here immunoSEQ multiplex PCR was the method, and the copy in TCRdb shows in-frame clones only, minus some. The sample shows some 130,000 clones, 80% of them seen only once. V lost 1 base to trimming and J lost 0 bases, with 10 bases between them. CDR3 length: 17 residues. Germline lookup yields CDR1 LNHDA and CDR2 SQIVND (reference sequence). Sample: PBMCs. The chain links TRBV19 to TRBJ2-6, with D possibly being TRBD2 (5 bases). The sequence was obtained from a male donor in good health and CMV-seronegative. CDR3 in amino acids: CASSIVASGSGANVLTF. The CDR3 nucleotides read TGTGCCAGTAGTATAGTTGCCAGCGGCTCTGGGGCCAACGTCCTGACTTTC.